This T cell receptor beta chain was retrieved from a study of Graves' ophthalmopathy and Graves' hyperthyroidism. Researchers took RNA transcripts and amplified TCR beta CDR3 regions from them. The first round was an RT-PCR with HTBI primers, and the second round was a multiplex PCR. TCRdb reprocessed the multiplex PCR reads with MiXCR, giving one entry per CDR3 protein. The data show about 200,000 distinct CDR3 sequences, just under 30% seen once. Findings and caveats of the study: The study's model predicted ophthalmopathy progression at 70.59% sensitivity and about 72% specificity.

The CDR3 totals 11 residues. Germline assignment: CDR1 SGHDT and CDR2 YYEEEE. V shed 4 bases and J shed 7 bases, with 9 bases lying between them. The sample holds many counts of this clonotype. The antigen is not known. This clonotype originated in a middle-aged man with Graves' ophthalmopathy. Sequencing used peripheral blood. The chain employs TRBV5-6 and TRBJ2-7; perhaps TRBD2 as D (5 bases). CDR3 bases: TGTGCCAGCAGCATCCAGCGGGAGCAGTACTTC. This codes for CASSIQREQYF.